This T cell receptor beta chain appears in the sequencing data of a study of technical replicates of blood from several donors. Only in-frame clones appear in the TCRdb table, and some are missing; sequencing was by immunoSEQ multiplex PCR. The profile shows 75,000 to 90,000 clones, 90% to 95% of them singletons. The CDR3 is 18 residues long. Germline V lookup: CDR1 MGHRA, CDR2 YSYEKL. The germline V and J ends were trimmed by 0 bases and 0 bases, with 17 bases remaining between them. V usage is TRBV4-1 and J usage is TRBJ1-1; D not certain. The sample was T cells isolated from PBMCs. This receptor was taken from a human donor in good health. The CDR3 DNA follows: TGCGCCAGCAGCCAAGAGGAGGTCGTTACAGTTATGAACACTGAAGCTTTCTTT. This translates into CASSQEEVVTVMNTEAFF.